Below, 27 T cell receptor beta chains from the same sample are listed, as sequenced in a study of blood T cell repertoires in COVID-19. Clones were sequenced by immunoSEQ multiplex PCR, and TCRdb holds only the in-frame ones, with some missing. The top ten clones hold around 0.8% of a sample with 240,000 or so clones, roughly 90% of them seen once. Sequencing was done on a sample of peripheral blood. These receptors all stem from a woman aged 25-40 years with acute or convalescent COVID-19.

This clone occurred once. V usage is TRBV10-3 and J usage is TRBJ1-2; a possible D gene is TRBD1 (5 bases). The CDR3 spans 15 residues. Germline loops: CDR1 ENHRY, CDR2 SYGVKD. Trimming cost V 0 bases and J 8 bases, with 16 bases left between them. The CDR3 protein is CAISESRIGDSGYTF. The CDR3 DNA reads as TGTGCCATCAGTGAGTCGCGCATAGGGGATTCGGGCTACACCTTC.

The V call is TRBV19, the J call TRBJ1-1; D is unresolved. The V gene's germline CDR1 is LNHDA and CDR2 SQIVND (reference sequence). This CDR3 region has 13 residues. Trimming shortened V by 2 bases and J by 1 base, and 5 bases separated the two germline ends. Here the CDR3 DNA reads TGTGCCAGTAGTATAAGCCAGAACACTGAAGCTTTCTTT. Translated: CASSISQNTEAFF.

This clone was recorded a few times. The chain carries TRBV29-1 and TRBJ1-1, with 7 bases identical to TRBD1. The germline gives CDR1 SQVTM, CDR2 ANQGSEA. The CDR3 covers 14 residues. J gave up 3 bases and V 6 bases, and 10 bases lay outside the gene matches. In DNA form, the CDR3 reads TGCAGCGTCCCCTCTCGGGACAGCTACACTGAAGCTTTCTTT. Its protein product is CSVPSRDSYTEAFF.

V gene TRBV3-1 (or the pseudogene TRBV3-2) combines with J gene TRBJ2-5, with D perhaps matching TRBD2 (6 bases). The length of the CDR3 is 14 residues. V lost 1 base, J lost 7 bases, and 13 bases lay in between. Germline values: CDR1 LGHDT, CDR2 YNNKEL (reference sequence). The CDR3 nucleotides are TGTGCCAGCAGCCAAGTAGCGGAGGTGGGGACCCAGTACTTC. It yields the protein CASSQVAEVGTQYF.

The V call is TRBV28, the J call TRBJ2-7; D is perhaps TRBD1 (5 bases). The CDR3 has 14 amino acids. Germline V gene data show CDR1 as MDHEN and CDR2 as SYDVKM. V lost 10 bases and J 2 bases, leaving 18 bases between the germline ends. The DNA for the CDR3 is TGTGCCATCGAGTCGCGTGGACACCCCTACGAGCAGTACTTC. The encoded protein is CAIESRGHPYEQYF. Based on the CDR3 plus reference TRBV28 and TRBJ2-7, the full variable domain is DVKVTQSSRYLVKRTGEKVFLECVQDMDHENMFWYRQDPGLGLRLIYFSYDVKMKEKGDIPEGYSVSREKKERFSLILESASTNQTSMYLCAIESRGHPYEQYFGPGTRLTVT.

The rearrangement joins TRBV2 to TRBJ2-3; TRBD2 aligns across 9 bases. V lost 1 base to trimming and J lost 4 bases; unmatched junction nucleotides: 3. This CDR3 contains 15 residues. The germline gives CDR1 SNHLY, CDR2 FYNNEI. DNA of the CDR3: TGTGCCAGCAGTGAAGTTAGCGGGAGTGCAGATACGCAGTATTTT. Translating it yields CASSEVSGSADTQYF.

The rearrangement joins TRBV6-6 to TRBJ1-1, with 7 nucleotides matching TRBD1. The CDR3 loop spans 16 amino acids. J lost 0 bases, V lost 2 bases, and 6 bases had no gene match. Germline-derived CDR1 and CDR2 are MNHNY and SVGAGI (reference sequence). The CDR3 DNA reads as TGTGCCAGCAGTTACGCGGCAGGGGGGATGAACACTGAAGCTTTCTTT. This translates into CASSYAAGGMNTEAFF.

This chain uses TRBV15 with TRBJ1-5; TRBD1 is a possible D gene (5 bases). Trimming took off 0 bases at V and 2 bases at J, with 14 bases between the two ends. This CDR3 is 17 amino acids long. Germline assignment: CDR1 LNHNV and CDR2 YYDKDF (reference sequence). CDR3 bases: TGTGCCACCAGCAGAGATATAGGCAGGGTGGGCAATCAGCCCCAGCATTTT. This codes for CATSRDIGRVGNQPQHF.

The chain has TRBV5-1 and TRBJ1-1; D may be TRBD1 (6 bases). V lost 4 bases, J lost 3 bases, and 19 bases lay in between. CDR1 and CDR2 from the germline V gene are SGHRS and YFSETQ. The length of the CDR3 is 16 residues. The CDR3 spells CASSASQGRPHTEAFF. Written as DNA, the CDR3 is TGCGCCAGCAGCGCAAGTCAGGGGCGGCCCCACACTGAAGCTTTCTTT.

This rearrangement joins TRBV25-1 to TRBJ1-2; possibly TRBD1 for D (5 bases). The CDR3 runs to 12 residues. The ends were cut back, 9 bases at V and 7 bases at J, with 15 bases in the middle. Germline CDR1 is MGHDK and CDR2 is SYGVNS. The CDR3 nucleotides are TGTGCCAGTTCGCGGGGGATTGGTGGCTACACCTTC. The encoded protein is CASSRGIGGYTF.

This sequence joins TRBV6-4 and TRBJ2-2, with D tentatively TRBD2 (7 bases). Germline V gene lookup returns CDR1 MRHNA and CDR2 SNTAGT. Trimming pared 6 bases from V and 0 bases from J, leaving 20 bases between. This CDR3 region has 18 residues. CDR3 protein: CASRRGGSGDANTGELFF. For the CDR3, the DNA is TGTGCCAGCAGGAGGGGGGGAAGCGGCGATGCGAACACCGGGGAGCTGTTTTTT.

The V and J genes are TRBV7-2 and TRBJ2-5; 7 nucleotides agree with TRBD2. The CDR3 covers 15 residues. CDR1 and CDR2 from the germline V gene are SGHTA and FQGNSA. Unmatched junction bases numbered 11, after V lost 5 bases and J lost 5 bases. CDR3 nucleotides: TGTGCCAGCAGCACCGGACTAGGGGCGGGTGAGACCCAGTACTTC. Amino acids: CASSTGLGAGETQYF.

The V gene is TRBV3-1 (or the pseudogene TRBV3-2), the J gene TRBJ2-3; TRBD2 matches at 10 bases. The V gene end was trimmed by 3 bases and the J gene end by 4 bases; junction bases not matched to a gene: 13. CDR1 and CDR2 from the germline V gene are LGHDT and YNNKEL (reference sequence). This CDR3 has 18 amino acids. The CDR3 DNA sequence: TGTGCCAGCAGCCAGACGAGCGGGAGGGCCGGATCGGCAGATACGCAGTATTTT. It yields the protein CASSQTSGRAGSADTQYF.

The V and J genes are TRBV30 and TRBJ1-2, with D possibly TRBD1 on 5 matching bases. Germline V lookup: CDR1 GTSNPN, CDR2 SVGIG (reference sequence). Trimming removed 2 bases from V and 2 bases from J, with 9 bases in between. This CDR3 contains 13 residues. Here the CDR3 DNA reads TGTGCCTGGAGTCCGACAGACAACTATGGCTACACCTTC. Translated: CAWSPTDNYGYTF.

The V and J genes are TRBV27 and TRBJ1-5; D may be TRBD1 (5 bases). The CDR3 contains 14 residues. Per germline, CDR1 MNHEY and CDR2 SMNVEV (reference sequence). Trimming pared 3 bases from V and 4 bases from J, leaving 10 bases between. The CDR3 loop reads CASSFTGLNQPQHF. The CDR3, as DNA: TGTGCCAGCAGTTTTACAGGCCTAAATCAGCCCCAGCATTTT.

This sequence joins TRBV10-1 and TRBJ2-2; 12 bases fit TRBD2. The germline V gene has CDR1 WNHNN and CDR2 SYGVQD (reference sequence). CDR3 size: 16 residues. Unmatched junction bases numbered 4, after V lost 6 bases and J lost 2 bases. The CDR3 here is CASSRTSGINTGELFF. CDR3 bases: TGCGCCAGCAGCCGGACTAGCGGGATCAACACCGGGGAGCTGTTTTTT.

This clone was seen just once. The rearrangement uses TRBV7-2 and TRBJ2-3; D is perhaps TRBD2 (5 bases). The germline V gene has CDR1 SGHTA and CDR2 FQGNSA. The V end was cut by 2 bases, the J end by 1 base, with 10 bases between. The CDR3 sequence is 15 residues long. The CDR3 nucleotides are TGTGCCAGCAGCTTATCCGGGATCGGCACAGATACGCAGTATTTT. Translated, it gives CASSLSGIGTDTQYF.

The V call is TRBV4-1, the J call TRBJ2-3, with 7 bases matching TRBD2. Germline assignment: CDR1 MGHRA and CDR2 YSYEKL. CDR3 length equals 15 residues. V lost 0 bases, J lost 1 base, and 1 base stayed unmatched. CDR3 in amino acids: CASSQDGGGTDTQYF. The CDR3 DNA sequence: TGCGCCAGCAGCCAAGATGGGGGGGGCACAGATACGCAGTATTTT.

CDR3 residues: CLRSGGTYEQYF. The DNA for the CDR3 is TGTCTACGTAGCGGGGGGACCTACGAGCAGTACTTC. The chain has TRBV24-1 and TRBJ2-7; 10 bases align to TRBD2. Germline CDR1 is KGHDR and CDR2 is SFDVKD. The CDR3 has 12 amino acids.

This clone was seen once. V and J are TRBV19 and TRBJ1-3, with D possibly matching TRBD1 (5 bases). The V end was cut by 9 bases, the J end by 2 bases, with 14 bases between. The CDR3 runs 14 residues. Germline V CDR1 and CDR2: LNHDA, SQIVND (reference sequence). CDR3 DNA sequence: TGTGCCAGCCTCGCCATAGGGGCTGGAAACACCATATATTTT. It is translated as CASLAIGAGNTIYF.

The chain is built from TRBV6-1 and TRBJ1-2, with a possible D match to TRBD1 (5 bases). The CDR3 has 12 amino acids. In germline, CDR1 is MNHNS, CDR2 SASEGT. Trimming left V 6 bases short and J 6 bases short, with 11 bases between. CDR3 bases: TGTGCCAGCAGAGATAGACAGAATGGCTACACCTTC. It encodes CASRDRQNGYTF.

This sequence joins TRBV6-2 or TRBV6-3 and TRBJ1-1; 7 bases map to TRBD1. CDR1 is MNHEY and CDR2 is SVGEGT in the germline V gene. V lost 7 bases and J lost 0; bases outside the gene matches: 8. The CDR3 sequence is 15 residues long. The CDR3 DNA follows: TGTGCCAGCACCCCCAGGGGGACGGTGAACACTGAAGCTTTCTTT. Translating it yields CASTPRGTVNTEAFF.

This clone was observed a single time. This sample also contains other DNA sequences that code for the same CDR3. The chain is built from TRBV7-2 and TRBJ1-4; weak D call: TRBD1 (6 bases). This CDR3 comprises 15 residues. The V end was cut by 5 bases, the J end by 0 bases, with 10 bases between. CDR1 is SGHTA, CDR2 FQGNSA, per germline. As DNA, the CDR3 is TGTGCCAGCAGCAAACAGGGTTCAACTAATGAAAAACTGTTTTTT. Amino acid sequence: CASSKQGSTNEKLFF.

CDR3 region: CASSERGFPSGNTIYF. The CDR3 nucleotides read TGTGCCAGCAGTGAACGAGGGTTTCCCTCTGGAAACACCATATATTTT. The rearrangement uses TRBV6-1 and TRBJ1-3; D is undetermined. Germline V gene data show CDR1 as MNHNS and CDR2 as SASEGT. V was clipped by 2 bases and J by 0 bases, with 11 bases between them. The CDR3 totals 16 residues.

The gene calls are TRBV5-6 and TRBJ2-7; D perhaps matches TRBD1 (6 bases). CDR3 length equals 14 residues. Germline V gives CDR1 SGHDT, CDR2 YYEEEE. Trimming removed 4 bases from V and 6 bases from J, with 17 bases in between. The CDR3 spells CASSPTGFGVEQYF. The CDR3 DNA sequence: TGTGCCAGCAGCCCGACAGGCTTCGGGGTCGAGCAGTACTTC.

This clone was recorded many times. The CDR3: CSVSPRLYNEQFF. The CDR3 DNA is TGCAGCGTTTCTCCCAGACTCTACAATGAGCAGTTCTTC. The rearrangement links TRBV29-1 to TRBJ2-1; D ambiguous. Trimming took 5 bases from V and 3 from J, leaving 11 bases between them. CDR1 SQVTM and CDR2 ANQGSEA come from the germline V gene. The CDR3 covers 13 residues.

Regarding this clone: The sample contains more than one DNA sequence encoding this CDR3. The chain uses TRBV21-1 and TRBJ2-7; TRBD1, the table's D call, was not compared with the DNA. TRBV21-1 is listed as a pseudogene. CDR3 length: 14 residues. CDR3 in amino acids: CASSIRDSSYEQYF. The DNA for the CDR3 is TGTGCCAGCAGCATCCGGGACAGCTCCTACGAGCAGTACTTC.